The clone carrying this T cell receptor (beta chain) occurred a few times. The repertoire was sequenced with immunoSEQ multiplex PCR; TCRdb's copy has only in-frame clones and lacks some. The sample includes approximately 100,000 clones, more than 75% seen only once; the top ten take around 6.2%. Germline CDR1 and CDR2: SGHNT and YYREEE (reference sequence). The CDR3 loop spans 15 amino acids. V shed 4 bases and J 6 bases; nucleotides not matched to a gene: 11. This specimen belongs to a study of blood T cell repertoires in COVID-19. As for the study in general: Italy, Spain and the United States were the sources of the convalescent and acute COVID-19 samples.

The sequence came from a human donor in a cohort sampled during active COVID-19. Sequenced input: peripheral blood. The chain is built from TRBV5-4 and TRBJ2-7; TRBD1 aligns across 9 bases. Here the CDR3 reads CASSTWDRDFPEQYF. CDR3 bases: TGTGCCAGCAGCACCTGGGACAGGGATTTTCCCGAGCAGTACTTC.